The clone carrying this T cell receptor beta chain has a single count. Its target is unknown. Repertoires were generated with immunoSEQ multiplex PCR, while TCRdb's copy carries only in-frame clones and drops some. This sample carries approximately 35,000 clones, approximately 80% of them seen once, and the ten largest clones take roughly 20%. CDR1 SEHNR and CDR2 FQNEAQ come from the germline V gene (reference sequence). This CDR3 comprises 12 residues. V was cut by 5 bases and J by 6 bases, with 7 bases left in between. These data belong to a study of OX40 agonist ivuxolimab in advanced cancers. Study-level information: Ivuxolimab was delivered to patients intravenously every 2 weeks at doses spanning 0.01 to 10 mg/kg. General study points: Some nonresponders also had low normalized T-cell clonal expansion. CD4+ and CD8+ T cells in blood underwent clonal expansion by week 6 at 0.1 to 3.0 mg/kg. There were, on average, more expanded clones in CD8+ T cells than in CD4+.

The sequencing here drew on CD4+ or CD8+ T cells sorted from blood, taken in a trial of the OX40 agonist ivuxolimab. V and J are TRBV7-9 and TRBJ2-2, with unresolved D. The clonotype originates from an adult with an advanced solid tumor such as melanoma, head and neck, liver or kidney cancer. The CDR3 loop is CASSQDPGELFF. CDR3 nucleotide sequence: TGTGCCAGCAGCCAGGATCCCGGGGAGCTGTTTTTT.